The 30 T cell receptor beta chains given below trace back to one sample, sequenced in a study of blood T cell repertoires in COVID-19. Profiled with immunoSEQ multiplex PCR; TCRdb holds only in-frame clones, not every one. The table includes 200,000 to 250,000 clones, roughly 90% detected once. The sequenced sample was peripheral blood. These receptors all stem from an older woman with acute or convalescent COVID-19.

This clone was picked up one time. The rearrangement joins TRBV7-6 to TRBJ2-5; 9 bases fit TRBD2. The J segment lost 1 base and the V segment lost 4 bases, leaving 10 bases of the junction unmatched. Germline-derived CDR1 and CDR2 are SGHVS and FNYEAQ. The CDR3 spans 17 residues. The CDR3 is CASSSASGMGFQETQYF. CDR3 DNA: TGTGCCAGCAGCTCCGCTAGCGGGATGGGGTTCCAAGAGACCCAGTACTTC.

The chain is built from TRBV24-1 and TRBJ2-1; the match to TRBD2 covers 9 bases. Germline V gene sequence: CDR1 KGHDR, CDR2 SFDVKD. The CDR3 spans 15 residues. The V gene end was trimmed by 2 bases and the J gene end by 7 bases; junction bases not matched to a gene: 5. The CDR3 nucleotides are TGTGCCACCAGTGATTATGGACTAGCGAGGAATGAGCAGTTCTTC. Protein sequence: CATSDYGLARNEQFF.

This chain joins TRBV30 and TRBJ1-6; 8 bases map to TRBD1. With V trimmed by 6 bases and J by 0 bases, 10 bases remained unmatched. Germline loops: CDR1 GTSNPN, CDR2 SVGIG (reference sequence). This CDR3 spans 17 amino acids. The CDR3 reads CACRDRRGSSYNSPLHF. CDR3 DNA: TGTGCCTGCAGGGACAGGAGAGGCAGCTCCTATAATTCACCCCTCCACTTT.

This chain joins TRBV30 and TRBJ1-1, with TRBD1 as a possible D gene (6 bases). Looked up from germline, CDR1 is GTSNPN and CDR2 is SVGIG (reference sequence). There are 13 residues in the CDR3. Trimming pared 5 bases from V and 2 bases from J, leaving 12 bases between. CDR3 loop: CAWGRGLNTEAFF. The CDR3 DNA reads TGTGCCTGGGGCAGGGGCCTCAACACTGAAGCTTTCTTT.

The chain has TRBV25-1 and TRBJ1-1; perhaps TRBD1 as D (5 bases). Trimming left V 4 bases short and J 4 bases short, with 13 bases between. The length of the CDR3 is 14 residues. Germline V gives CDR1 MGHDK, CDR2 SYGVNS. CDR3 region: CASSGRVQGTEAFF. CDR3 nucleotide sequence: TGTGCCAGCAGTGGCAGGGTGCAGGGCACTGAAGCTTTCTTT.

This clone has just one count. An end of the junction differs from the germline gene, which may be a read error. This chain connects TRBV9 to TRBJ1-3, with D possibly TRBD1 on 5 matching bases. The CDR3 sequence is 14 residues long. CDR1 and CDR2 from the germline V gene are SGDLS and YYNGEE. CDR3 in amino acids: CASSVGGVGNTINF. CDR3 DNA: TGTGCCAGCAGCGTAGGGGGCGTCGGAAACACCATAAATTTT. Full variable domain (missing parts from reference TRBV9 and TRBJ1-3): DSGVTQTPKHLITATGQRVTLRCSPRSGDLSVYWYQQSLDQGLQFLIQYYNGEERAKGNILERFSAQQFPDLHSELNLSSLELGDSALYFCASSVGGVGNTINFGEGSWLTVV.

The gene calls are TRBV27 and TRBJ2-2, with no clear D. Germline V gene lookup returns CDR1 MNHEY and CDR2 SMNVEV (reference sequence). The CDR3 has 15 residues. The V end lost 8 bases, the J end lost 8 bases, and 21 bases lay between the germline ends. DNA of the CDR3: TGTGCCAGCGGCTTGGCTTCTTCGTACCTGGGGGAGCTGTTTTTT. This encodes CASGLASSYLGELFF.

The chain is built from TRBV5-1 and TRBJ1-4, with D tentatively TRBD1 (6 bases). This CDR3 is 14 amino acids long. From germline, CDR1 is SGHRS and CDR2 YFSETQ. The V end lost 4 bases, the J end lost 4 bases, and 11 bases lay between the germline ends. The CDR3 bases are TGCGCCAGCAGCCCGACAGGCAATAATGAAAAACTGTTTTTT. Translating it yields CASSPTGNNEKLFF. The full variable domain, rest sourced from reference TRBV5-1 and TRBJ1-4, is KAGVTQTPRYLIKTRGQQVTLSCSPISGHRSVSWYQQTPGQGLQFLFEYFSETQRNKGNFPGRFSGRQFSNSRSEMNVSTLELGDSALYLCASSPTGNNEKLFFGSGTQLSVL.

This clone was observed once. The CDR3 coding sequence is TGTGCCACCAGTTCTAGCGGGACGGTTGTGGGCACCGGGGAGCTGTTTTTT. Encoded protein: CATSSSGTVVGTGELFF. The V gene is TRBV24-1, the J gene TRBJ2-2, with 9 nucleotides matching TRBD2. After removal of 6 bases from V and 4 bases from J, the junction contained 11 bases not matched to a gene. Germline CDR1 is KGHDR and CDR2 is SFDVKD. This CDR3 has 17 residues.

The genes are TRBV7-2 and TRBJ1-2, with D possibly matching TRBD1 (5 bases). In germline, CDR1 is SGHTA, CDR2 FQGNSA. Trimming removed 5 bases from V and 4 bases from J, with 17 bases in between. CDR3 length: 15 amino acids. The CDR3 DNA is TGTGCCAGCAGCGGACGGGGGGATCAGGGCTATGGCTACACCTTC. Amino acid sequence: CASSGRGDQGYGYTF.

The rearrangement joins TRBV4-3 to TRBJ2-2, with D hard to call. With 0 bases removed from V and 8 bases from J, the gap between germline ends came to 7 bases. The CDR3 covers 13 residues. The germline V gene has CDR1 LGHNA and CDR2 YSLEER. CDR3 DNA: TGCGCCAGCAGCCAAGATAGGCGGGGGGAGCTGTTTTTT. Protein product: CASSQDRRGELFF.

V usage is TRBV3-1 (or the pseudogene TRBV3-2) and J usage is TRBJ2-7; a possible D gene is TRBD2 (6 bases). V gave up 4 bases and J gave up 4 bases, with 17 bases separating them. The germline gives CDR1 LGHDT, CDR2 YNNKEL (reference sequence). The CDR3 extends over 15 amino acids. The CDR3 bases are TGTGCCAGCAGCCGACCACCGGGACTCAAATACGAGCAGTACTTC. The encoded protein is CASSRPPGLKYEQYF.

This clone turned up a few times. This chain links TRBV11-3 with TRBJ2-3, with D tentatively TRBD2 (5 bases). The CDR3 runs 12 residues. Germline values: CDR1 SGHNT, CDR2 YENEEA. The V end was cut by 4 bases, the J end by 14 bases, with 16 bases between. The CDR3 DNA sequence: TGTGCCAGCAGCTCATCTAGGGAGATTCTGTATTTT. Its translation: CASSSSREILYF.

V usage is TRBV30 and J usage is TRBJ1-3, with 7 positions matching TRBD1. The CDR3 runs to 14 residues. V trimming: 1 base; J trimming: 2 bases; junction bases outside the gene matches: 2. The germline gives CDR1 GTSNPN, CDR2 SVGIG (reference sequence). The CDR3, as DNA: TGTGCCTGGAGTGGGGGGACAGCTGGAAACACCATATATTTT. This encodes CAWSGGTAGNTIYF.

J is TRBJ2-3 and V is TRBV6-4; 7 bases agree with TRBD2. The CDR3 runs 14 residues. V dropped 6 bases and J dropped 7; count of bases not matched to a gene: 10. The germline V gene encodes CDR1 MRHNA and CDR2 SNTAGT. The CDR3 bases are TGTGCCAGCAGAAAGTCAGGCGGGGGAAATACGCAGTATTTT. This gives the protein CASRKSGGGNTQYF.

The chain links TRBV5-1 to TRBJ2-4; D perhaps matches TRBD1 (6 bases). Trimming pared 4 bases from V and 2 bases from J, leaving 10 bases between. The germline gives CDR1 SGHRS, CDR2 YFSETQ. This CDR3 has 14 amino acids. CDR3: CASSQDSTKNIQYF. The CDR3 DNA reads TGCGCCAGCAGCCAGGACAGTACCAAAAACATTCAGTACTTC.

The chain carries TRBV5-1 and TRBJ1-1; tentative D call: TRBD1 (6 bases). V shed 4 bases and J shed 4 bases, with 14 bases lying between them. CDR1 and CDR2 from the germline V gene are SGHRS and YFSETQ. CDR3 length: 14 amino acids. The CDR3 DNA is TGCGCCAGCAGCACTCTGACAGGAGGCACTGAAGCTTTCTTT. Its translation: CASSTLTGGTEAFF.

The rearrangement joins TRBV4-2 to TRBJ1-2, with 8 bases lining up with TRBD1. Germline V gene lookup returns CDR1 LGHNA and CDR2 YNFKEQ. V was pared by 8 bases and J by 5 bases, with 10 bases of the junction left unmatched. The CDR3 length is 14 residues. The CDR3 DNA is TGTGCCAGCTCCGGGGCAGGGGGCTGGTATGGCTACACCTTC. Its translation is CASSGAGGWYGYTF.

V usage is TRBV2 and J usage is TRBJ1-1; D remains ambiguous. The germline V and J ends were trimmed by 5 bases and 3 bases, with 13 bases remaining between them. There are 14 residues in the CDR3. Germline assignment: CDR1 SNHLY and CDR2 FYNNEI. The CDR3 reads CASSPSLRYTEAFF. The DNA for the CDR3 is TGTGCCAGCAGTCCCTCGTTGAGATACACTGAAGCTTTCTTT.

This clone was detected once. The chain combines TRBV18 with TRBJ2-7, with D possibly being TRBD2 (6 bases). The germline gives CDR1 KGHSH, CDR2 LQKENI. Trimming cost V 0 bases and J 3 bases, with 15 bases left between them. This CDR3 is built from 16 residues. The CDR3 spells CASSPPGRGGGYEQYF. CDR3 DNA sequence: TGTGCCAGCTCACCACCGGGGCGGGGAGGAGGCTACGAGCAGTACTTC. The full variable domain, in which reference TRBV18 and TRBJ2-7 provide the parts outside the CDR3, is NAGVMQNPRHLVRRRGQEARLRCSPMKGHSHVYWYRQLPEEGLKFMVYLQKENIIDESGMPKERFSAEFPKEGPSILRIQQVVRGDSAAYFCASSPPGRGGGYEQYFGPGTRLTVT.

This chain links TRBV21-1 with TRBJ2-4; the D call TRBD1 from the table was never checked on the DNA. TRBV21-1 is listed as a pseudogene. CDR3 length equals 17 residues. CDR3: CASSKGQTFLAKNIQYF. CDR3 DNA sequence: TGTGCCAGCAGCAAAGGACAGACCTTCCTAGCCAAAAACATTCAGTACTTC.

V gene TRBV6-5 combines with J gene TRBJ2-6; D is ambiguous. CDR3 length: 15 residues. From germline, CDR1 is MNHEY and CDR2 SVGAGI. Trimming cost V 4 bases and J 0 bases, with 7 bases left between them. The CDR3 region is CASSSDNSGANVLTF. DNA of the CDR3: TGTGCCAGCAGTTCCGACAACTCTGGGGCCAACGTCCTGACTTTC.

The CDR3 coding sequence is TGTGCCAGCAGTGATGGGGAGCACAATCAGCCCCAGCATTTT. Translating gives CASSDGEHNQPQHF. The rearrangement uses TRBV2 and TRBJ1-5; D is unclear. Germline V gene data show CDR1 as SNHLY and CDR2 as FYNNEI. There are 14 residues in the CDR3. V was trimmed by 3 bases and J by 3 bases, leaving 9 bases between them.

The rearrangement uses TRBV5-1 and TRBJ1-3; D remains unclear. The CDR3 contains 14 residues. The germline V gene encodes CDR1 SGHRS and CDR2 YFSETQ. The V gene lost 0 bases and the J gene lost 4 bases, with 8 bases spanning the gap. CDR3 protein: CASSLEAEGNTIYF. The CDR3 coding sequence is TGCGCCAGCAGCTTGGAGGCGGAAGGAAACACCATATATTTT.

The chain combines TRBV5-1 with TRBJ2-5; D possibly corresponds to TRBD1 (6 bases). The CDR3 runs to 15 residues. Between the trimmed V and J ends, which lost 0 bases and 5 bases, there was a span of 14 bases. The germline V gene encodes CDR1 SGHRS and CDR2 YFSETQ. The CDR3 nucleotides are TGCGCCAGCAGCTTGGCTTCAGGGGATGAGGAGACCCAGTACTTC. As protein: CASSLASGDEETQYF.

The chain is built from TRBV27 and TRBJ1-2; D may be TRBD1 (6 bases). Trimming took 3 bases from V and 5 from J, leaving 16 bases between them. The CDR3 extends over 15 amino acids. Germline V lookup: CDR1 MNHEY, CDR2 SMNVEV (reference sequence). The CDR3 sequence: CASSFGLAQGYGYTF. Here the CDR3 DNA reads TGTGCCAGCAGTTTCGGTCTGGCACAGGGTTATGGCTACACCTTC.

V usage is TRBV27 and J usage is TRBJ1-3; perhaps TRBD1 as D (6 bases). The CDR3 length is 14 residues. Trimming cost V 5 bases and J 4 bases, with 12 bases left between them. CDR1 and CDR2 (germline): MNHEY, SMNVEV (reference sequence). The CDR3 loop reads CASSKQGWGNTIYF. The CDR3 DNA reads as TGTGCCAGCAGTAAACAGGGATGGGGAAACACCATATATTTT.

V usage is TRBV28 and J usage is TRBJ2-6; 11 bases agree with TRBD1. Trimming cost V 4 bases and J 3 bases; bases outside gene matches: 8. Germline CDR1 and CDR2: MDHEN and SYDVKM. This CDR3 region has 18 residues. The CDR3 reads CASSSAGQGEGGANVLTF. CDR3 sequence (DNA): TGTGCCAGCAGTTCTGCGGGACAGGGGGAGGGTGGGGCCAACGTCCTGACTTTC.

The rearrangement joins TRBV19 to TRBJ1-5; perhaps TRBD1 as D (6 bases). Germline loops: CDR1 LNHDA, CDR2 SQIVND (reference sequence). The V end lost 6 bases, the J end lost 7 bases, and 25 bases lay between the germline ends. This CDR3 spans 17 amino acids. This chain's CDR3 is CASRDQPTGMGRQPQHF. In DNA, the CDR3 is TGTGCCAGTAGAGACCAACCAACAGGGATGGGCAGGCAGCCCCAGCATTTT.

The chain recombines TRBV5-6 with TRBJ1-2; 8 bases line up with TRBD1. The germline V gene encodes CDR1 SGHDT and CDR2 YYEEEE. V dropped 0 bases and J dropped 8; count of bases not matched to a gene: 6. CDR3 size: 14 residues. CDR3 in DNA: TGTGCCAGCAGCTTGGATCAGGGGGCGCGCGGCTACACCTTC. Protein sequence: CASSLDQGARGYTF.